What follows is one T cell receptor beta chain and its context. Assay: immunoSEQ multiplex PCR; the TCRdb copy retains only in-frame clones and omits some. Counted here are roughly 320,000 clones, approximately 86% occurring once; the ten biggest clones make up 1% to 1.5%. This record comes from a study of blood T cell repertoires in COVID-19. Study-wide background: The United States, Italy and Spain were the sources of the acute and convalescent COVID-19 samples.

The CDR3 consists of 19 residues. The germline CDR1 and CDR2 sequences are SGHDN and FVKESK. Trimming took 0 bases from V and 2 from J, leaving 20 bases between them. The genes are TRBV14 and TRBJ2-1, with D tentatively TRBD1 (5 bases). Sequencing was done on a sample of peripheral blood. The source is a man between 65 and 79 years old with acute or convalescent COVID-19. CDR3 loop: CASSQDPHTEGVPYNEQFF. The CDR3 bases are TGTGCCAGCAGCCAAGATCCCCACACCGAAGGGGTGCCCTACAATGAGCAGTTCTTC.